Presented here are 5 T cell receptor beta chains from one specimen sequenced in a study of shared clonotypes between healthy human individuals. Profiled with immunoSEQ multiplex PCR; TCRdb holds only in-frame clones, not every one. The table includes about 1.9 million clones, about 94% detected once. Positively selected for CCR7, the CD45RO-negative cells used as naive CD8 cells excluded terminally differentiated effector memory CD45RA+ cells. Sequenced material: naive CD8+ T cells from PBMCs. These receptors were taken from a man aged 18 to 30 in good health. Some clones in this sample may be carry-over from other donors' samples.

The rearrangement uses TRBV10-3 and TRBJ2-3; perhaps TRBD2 as D (5 bases). Germline CDR1 ENHRY, CDR2 SYGVKD. The CDR3 is 17 amino acids. V shed 7 bases and J shed 1 base, with 21 bases lying between them. Here the CDR3 DNA reads TGTGCCATCAAAGCGGACTCAGCAAGCCAGGGCACAGATACGCAGTATTTT. Translated, it gives CAIKADSASQGTDTQYF.

The chain is built from TRBV11-2 and TRBJ2-5; 10 bases fit TRBD1. Germline V gene lookup returns CDR1 SGHAT and CDR2 FQNNGV. V was pared by 5 bases and J by 3 bases, with 6 bases of the junction left unmatched. The CDR3 covers 15 residues. CDR3 DNA sequence: TGTGCCAGCAGCAGCCGACAGGGGGCTGAAGAGACCCAGTACTTC. Translated: CASSSRQGAEETQYF. The variable domain in full, completed from reference TRBV11-2 and TRBJ2-5, reads EAGVAQSPRYKIIEKRQSVAFWCNPISGHATLYWYQQILGQGPKLLIQFQNNGVVDDSQLPKDRFSAERLKGVDSTLKIQPAKLEDSAVYLCASSSRQGAEETQYFGPGTRLLVL.

This clone has a single count. Other DNA sequences of this sample code for an identical CDR3. This rearrangement joins TRBV7-9 to TRBJ1-1; D gene uncertain. Looked up from germline, CDR1 is SEHNR and CDR2 is FQNEAQ (reference sequence). CDR3 length equals 13 residues. V lost 2 bases and J 2 bases, leaving 6 bases between the germline ends. The CDR3 region is CASSLTGNTEAFF. CDR3 nucleotides: TGTGCCAGCAGCTTAACGGGAAACACTGAAGCTTTCTTT.

The chain carries TRBV27 and TRBJ2-2; 12 bases align to TRBD2. Germline V gene data show CDR1 as MNHEY and CDR2 as SMNVEV (reference sequence). The J segment lost 0 bases and the V segment lost 1 base, leaving 3 bases of the junction unmatched. The CDR3 contains 18 residues. The CDR3 loop is CASSLLLAGGPNTGELFF. CDR3 DNA sequence: TGTGCCAGCAGTTTATTGCTAGCGGGAGGGCCGAACACCGGGGAGCTGTTTTTT.

The chain carries TRBV28 and TRBJ1-1, with D unclear. Germline lookup yields CDR1 MDHEN and CDR2 SYDVKM. V was shortened by 3 bases and J by 0 bases, with 5 bases between the two germline ends. CDR3 length: 13 residues. DNA of the CDR3: TGTGCCAGCAGTTTTTCTATGAACACTGAAGCTTTCTTT. This gives the protein CASSFSMNTEAFF.